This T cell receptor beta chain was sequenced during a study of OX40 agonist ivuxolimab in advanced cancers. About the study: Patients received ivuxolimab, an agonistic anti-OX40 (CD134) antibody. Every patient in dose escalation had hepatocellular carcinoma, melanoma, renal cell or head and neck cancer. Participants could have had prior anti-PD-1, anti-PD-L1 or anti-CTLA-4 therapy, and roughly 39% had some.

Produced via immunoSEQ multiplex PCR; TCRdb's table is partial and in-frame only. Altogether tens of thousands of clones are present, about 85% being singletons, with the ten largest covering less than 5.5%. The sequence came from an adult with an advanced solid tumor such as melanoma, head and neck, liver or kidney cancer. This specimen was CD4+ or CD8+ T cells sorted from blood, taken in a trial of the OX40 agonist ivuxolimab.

Here the CDR3 reads CASSSGPTRHQYF. DNA of the CDR3: TGTGCCAGCAGCTCGGGTCCCACCCGTCATCAGTACTTC. The chain carries TRBV7-9 and TRBJ2-4; D is undetermined. CDR3 size: 13 residues. The germline gives CDR1 SEHNR, CDR2 FQNEAQ (reference sequence). V was pared by 4 bases and J by 12 bases, with 16 bases between.